This TCR beta chain was sequenced for a study of blood T cell repertoires in COVID-19. Study-level background: The cDNA or gDNA used as material had been derived from T cells, B-cell-depleted T cells, or PBMCs.

This CDR3 has 12 amino acids. In germline, CDR1 is LGHDT, CDR2 YNNKEL (reference sequence). The V end lost 1 base, the J end lost 6 bases, and 7 bases lay between the germline ends. On this clone: Other DNA sequences in the same sample also yield this CDR3.

In the authors' methods: By means of reference gene primer amplification, nucleated cell counts were estimated. Repertoires were generated with immunoSEQ multiplex PCR, while TCRdb's copy carries only in-frame clones and drops some. Clonal size and the V and J genes are those of that table, whereas D and trimming came from the DNA. The data hold approximately 300,000 clones, with roughly 89% observed a single time. The sample consisted of peripheral blood. This receptor was obtained from a man aged 35-49 years with acute or convalescent COVID-19. The chain links TRBV3-1 (or the pseudogene TRBV3-2) to TRBJ2-7; maybe TRBD2 (5 bases). For the CDR3, the DNA is TGTGCCAGCAGCCAAGGAGGAGGCGAGCAGTACTTC. Translation gives CASSQGGGEQYF.